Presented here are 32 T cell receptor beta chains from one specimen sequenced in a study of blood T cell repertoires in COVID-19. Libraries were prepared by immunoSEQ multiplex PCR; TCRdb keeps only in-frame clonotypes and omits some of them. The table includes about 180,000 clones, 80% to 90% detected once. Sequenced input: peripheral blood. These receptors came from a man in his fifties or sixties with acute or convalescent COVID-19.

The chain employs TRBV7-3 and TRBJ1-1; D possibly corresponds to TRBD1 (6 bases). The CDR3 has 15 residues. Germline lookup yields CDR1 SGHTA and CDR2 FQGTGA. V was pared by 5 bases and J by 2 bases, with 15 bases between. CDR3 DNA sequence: TGTGCCAGCAGCCCCCTTGGACAGATAAACACTGAAGCTTTCTTT. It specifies CASSPLGQINTEAFF.

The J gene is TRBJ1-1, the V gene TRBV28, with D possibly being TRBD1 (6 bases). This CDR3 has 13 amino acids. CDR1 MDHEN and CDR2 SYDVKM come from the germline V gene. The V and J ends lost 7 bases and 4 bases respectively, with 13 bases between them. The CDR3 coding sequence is TGTGCCAGCATTCTACAGGGCGGCACTGAAGCTTTCTTT. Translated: CASILQGGTEAFF.

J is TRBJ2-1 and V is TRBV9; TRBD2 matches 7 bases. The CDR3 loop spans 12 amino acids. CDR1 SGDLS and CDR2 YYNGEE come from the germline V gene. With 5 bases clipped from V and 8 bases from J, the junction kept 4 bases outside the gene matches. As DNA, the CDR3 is TGTGCCAGCAGAGGACTAGATGATGAGCAGTTCTTC. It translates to CASRGLDDEQFF.

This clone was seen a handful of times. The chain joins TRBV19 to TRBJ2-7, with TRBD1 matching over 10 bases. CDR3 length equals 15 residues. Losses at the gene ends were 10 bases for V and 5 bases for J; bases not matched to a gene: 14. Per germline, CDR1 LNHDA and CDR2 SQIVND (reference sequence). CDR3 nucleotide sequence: TGTGCCACCGCAACCCGGGACAGGGGTATCCACGAGCAGTACTTC. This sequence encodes CATATRDRGIHEQYF.

The CDR3 DNA reads as TGTGCCAGCAGTTACTCTGAGTCTGGGGCCAACGTCCTGACTTTC. Protein product: CASSYSESGANVLTF. The genes are TRBV6-5 and TRBJ2-6; D unclear. Trimming removed 0 bases from V and 1 base from J, with 4 bases in between. CDR1 and CDR2 (germline): MNHEY, SVGAGI. CDR3 length: 15 amino acids.

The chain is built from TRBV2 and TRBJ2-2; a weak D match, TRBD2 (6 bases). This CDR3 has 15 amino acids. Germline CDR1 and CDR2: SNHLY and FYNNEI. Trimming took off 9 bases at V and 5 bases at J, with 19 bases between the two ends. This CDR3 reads CASEAADRGTGELFF. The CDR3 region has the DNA TGTGCCAGTGAGGCAGCGGACCGGGGGACCGGGGAGCTGTTTTTT.

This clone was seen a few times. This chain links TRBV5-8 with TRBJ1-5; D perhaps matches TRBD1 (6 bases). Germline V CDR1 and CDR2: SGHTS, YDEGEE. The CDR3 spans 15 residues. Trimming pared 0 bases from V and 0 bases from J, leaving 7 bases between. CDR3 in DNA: TGTGCCAGCAGCTTGGGACAGGTTAGCAATCAGCCCCAGCATTTT. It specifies CASSLGQVSNQPQHF.

In DNA form, the CDR3 reads TGTGCCAGCAGTTACTCCCGAGGACAGGGAGGCTACACCTTC. Protein sequence: CASSYSRGQGGYTF. V gene TRBV6-5 combines with J gene TRBJ1-2; 8 nucleotides match TRBD1. Unmatched junction bases numbered 5, after V lost 0 bases and J lost 8 bases. From germline, CDR1 is MNHEY and CDR2 SVGAGI. The CDR3 runs 14 residues.

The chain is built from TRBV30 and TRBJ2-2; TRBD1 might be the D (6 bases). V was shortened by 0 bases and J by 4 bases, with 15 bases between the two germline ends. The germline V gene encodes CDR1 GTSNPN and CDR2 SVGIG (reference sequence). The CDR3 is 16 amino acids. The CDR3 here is CAWSVSGRGGTGELFF. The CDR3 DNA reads TGTGCCTGGAGTGTATCTGGCAGGGGTGGCACCGGGGAGCTGTTTTTT.

CDR3 loop: CASSLRGLAGGHTDTQYF. In nucleotides, the CDR3 is TGTGCCAGCAGCTTGAGGGGACTAGCGGGAGGACACACAGATACGCAGTATTTT. The J gene is TRBJ2-3, the V gene TRBV5-4; TRBD2 aligns across 15 bases. The CDR3 is 18 residues long. J was trimmed by 2 bases and V by 1 base; bases with no gene match: 5. The V gene's germline CDR1 is SGHNT and CDR2 YYREEE (reference sequence).

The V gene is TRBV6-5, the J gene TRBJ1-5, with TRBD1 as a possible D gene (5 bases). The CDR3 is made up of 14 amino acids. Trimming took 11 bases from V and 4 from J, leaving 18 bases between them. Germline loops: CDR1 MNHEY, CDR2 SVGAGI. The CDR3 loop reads CAAGTAFGNQPQHF. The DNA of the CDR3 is TGTGCCGCGGGGACTGCTTTCGGGAATCAGCCCCAGCATTTT.

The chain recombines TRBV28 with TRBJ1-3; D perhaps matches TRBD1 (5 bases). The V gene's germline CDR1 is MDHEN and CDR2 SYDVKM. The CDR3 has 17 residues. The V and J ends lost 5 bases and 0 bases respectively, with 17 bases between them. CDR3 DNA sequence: TGTGCCAGCAGTCTCGGGGGGTCAAGCTTCTCTGGAAACACCATATATTTT. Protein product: CASSLGGSSFSGNTIYF.

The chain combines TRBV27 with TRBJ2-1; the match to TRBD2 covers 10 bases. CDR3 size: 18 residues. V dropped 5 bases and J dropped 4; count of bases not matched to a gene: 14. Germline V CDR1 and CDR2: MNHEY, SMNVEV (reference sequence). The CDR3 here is CASSRDRGSSGRYNEQFF. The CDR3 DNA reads TGTGCCAGCAGTAGAGATAGGGGGTCTAGCGGGAGATACAATGAGCAGTTCTTC.

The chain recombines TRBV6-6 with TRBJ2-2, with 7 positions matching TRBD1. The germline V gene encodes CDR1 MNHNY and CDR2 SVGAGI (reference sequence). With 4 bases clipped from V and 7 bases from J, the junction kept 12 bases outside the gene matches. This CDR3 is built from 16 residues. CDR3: CASSSRTGFYDGELFF. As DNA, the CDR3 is TGTGCCAGCAGTTCCAGGACAGGATTCTATGACGGGGAGCTGTTTTTT.

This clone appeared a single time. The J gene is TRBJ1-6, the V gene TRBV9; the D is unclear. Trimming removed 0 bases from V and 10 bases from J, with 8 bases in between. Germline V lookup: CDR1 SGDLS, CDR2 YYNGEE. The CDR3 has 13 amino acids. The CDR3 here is CASSVGVESPLHF. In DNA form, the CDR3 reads TGTGCCAGCAGCGTAGGGGTGGAGTCACCCCTCCACTTT. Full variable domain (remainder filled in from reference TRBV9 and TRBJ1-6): DSGVTQTPKHLITATGQRVTLRCSPRSGDLSVYWYQQSLDQGLQFLIQYYNGEERAKGNILERFSAQQFPDLHSELNLSSLELGDSALYFCASSVGVESPLHFGNGTRLTVT.

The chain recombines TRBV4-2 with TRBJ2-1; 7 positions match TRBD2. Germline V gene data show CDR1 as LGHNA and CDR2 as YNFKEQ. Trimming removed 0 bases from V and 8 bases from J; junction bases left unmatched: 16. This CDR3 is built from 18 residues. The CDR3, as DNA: TGTGCCAGCAGCCAAGATCCCCTAACAGTAACTAGCGTTGATGAGCAGTTCTTC. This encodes CASSQDPLTVTSVDEQFF.

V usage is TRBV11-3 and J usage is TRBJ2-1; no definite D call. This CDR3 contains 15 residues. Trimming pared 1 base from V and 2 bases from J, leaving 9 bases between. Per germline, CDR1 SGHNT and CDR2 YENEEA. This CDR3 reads CASSLAGSAYNEQFF. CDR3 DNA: TGTGCCAGCAGCTTAGCCGGGTCTGCCTACAATGAGCAGTTCTTC.

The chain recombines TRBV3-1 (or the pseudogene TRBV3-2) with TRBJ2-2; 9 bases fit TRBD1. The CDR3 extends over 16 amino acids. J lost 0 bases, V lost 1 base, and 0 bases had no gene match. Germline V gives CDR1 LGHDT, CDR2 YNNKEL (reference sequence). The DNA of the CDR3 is TGTGCCAGCAGCCAAGGGGACAGGGCGAACACCGGGGAGCTGTTTTTT. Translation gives CASSQGDRANTGELFF.

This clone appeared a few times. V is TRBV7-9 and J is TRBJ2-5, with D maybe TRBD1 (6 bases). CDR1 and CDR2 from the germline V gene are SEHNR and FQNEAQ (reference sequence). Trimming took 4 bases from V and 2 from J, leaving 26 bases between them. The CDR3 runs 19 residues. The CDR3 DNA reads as TGTGCCAGCAGCTCACGCCATACTAACGAGGGGGACAATCAAGAGACCCAGTACTTC. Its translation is CASSSRHTNEGDNQETQYF.

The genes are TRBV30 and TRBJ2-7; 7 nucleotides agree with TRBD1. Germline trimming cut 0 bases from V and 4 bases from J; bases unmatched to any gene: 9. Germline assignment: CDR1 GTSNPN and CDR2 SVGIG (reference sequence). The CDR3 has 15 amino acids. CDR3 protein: CAWSVRERQGYEQYF. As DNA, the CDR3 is TGTGCCTGGAGTGTACGCGAAAGACAGGGATACGAGCAGTACTTC.

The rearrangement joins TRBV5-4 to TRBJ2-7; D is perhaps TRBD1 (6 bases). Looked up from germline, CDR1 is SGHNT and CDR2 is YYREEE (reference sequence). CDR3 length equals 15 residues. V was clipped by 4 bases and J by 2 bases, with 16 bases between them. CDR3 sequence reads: CASSIDGQPAYEQYF. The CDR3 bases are TGTGCCAGCAGCATCGATGGACAGCCCGCCTACGAGCAGTACTTC.

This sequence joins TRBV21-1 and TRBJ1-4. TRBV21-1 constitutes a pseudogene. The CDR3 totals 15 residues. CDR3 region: CASSKGRAANEKLFF. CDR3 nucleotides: TGTGCCAGCAGCAAAGGGCGGGCAGCTAATGAAAAACTGTTTTTT.

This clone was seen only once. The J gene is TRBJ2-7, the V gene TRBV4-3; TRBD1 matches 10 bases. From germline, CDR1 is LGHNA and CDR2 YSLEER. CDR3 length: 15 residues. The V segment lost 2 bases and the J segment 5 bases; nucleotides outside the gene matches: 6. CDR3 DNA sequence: TGCGCCAGCAGCCAACACCCGGACAGGGGGGACGAGCAGTACTTC. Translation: CASSQHPDRGDEQYF.

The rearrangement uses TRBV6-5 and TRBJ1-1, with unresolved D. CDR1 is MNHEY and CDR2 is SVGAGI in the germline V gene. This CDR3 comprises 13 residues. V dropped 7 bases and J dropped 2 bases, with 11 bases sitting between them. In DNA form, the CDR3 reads TGTGCCAGCACTCGTTACAGTAACACTGAAGCTTTCTTT. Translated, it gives CASTRYSNTEAFF.

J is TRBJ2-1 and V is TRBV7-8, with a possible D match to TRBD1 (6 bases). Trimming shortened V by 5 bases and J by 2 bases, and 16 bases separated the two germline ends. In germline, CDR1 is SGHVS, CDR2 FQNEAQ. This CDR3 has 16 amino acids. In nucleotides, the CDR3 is TGTGCCAGCAGCATATTCAGGGGATTAACCTACAATGAGCAGTTCTTC. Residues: CASSIFRGLTYNEQFF.

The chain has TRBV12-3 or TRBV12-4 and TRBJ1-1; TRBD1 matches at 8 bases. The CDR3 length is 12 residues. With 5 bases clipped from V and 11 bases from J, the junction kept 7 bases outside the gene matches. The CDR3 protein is CASSPWTGFAFF. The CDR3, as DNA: TGTGCCAGCAGTCCCTGGACAGGGTTTGCTTTCTTT.

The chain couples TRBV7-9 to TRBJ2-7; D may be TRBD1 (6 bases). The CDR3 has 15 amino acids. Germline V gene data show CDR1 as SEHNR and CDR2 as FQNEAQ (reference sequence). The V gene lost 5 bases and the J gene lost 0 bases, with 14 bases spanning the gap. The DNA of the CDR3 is TGTGCCAGCAGCCGATCTACAGGGAGCTCCTACGAGCAGTACTTC. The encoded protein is CASSRSTGSSYEQYF.

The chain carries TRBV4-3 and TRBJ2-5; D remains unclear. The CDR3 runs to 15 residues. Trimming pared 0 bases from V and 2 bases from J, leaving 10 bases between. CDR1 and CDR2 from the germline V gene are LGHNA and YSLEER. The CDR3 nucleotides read TGCGCCAGCAGCCAAGAGATTGATCTACAAGAGACCCAGTACTTC. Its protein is CASSQEIDLQETQYF.

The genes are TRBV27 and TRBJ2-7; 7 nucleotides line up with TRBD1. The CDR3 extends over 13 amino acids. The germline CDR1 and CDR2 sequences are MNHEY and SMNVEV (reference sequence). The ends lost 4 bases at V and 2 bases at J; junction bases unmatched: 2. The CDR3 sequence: CASSSQGAYEQYF. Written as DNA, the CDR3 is TGTGCCAGCAGTTCCCAGGGGGCCTACGAGCAGTACTTC.

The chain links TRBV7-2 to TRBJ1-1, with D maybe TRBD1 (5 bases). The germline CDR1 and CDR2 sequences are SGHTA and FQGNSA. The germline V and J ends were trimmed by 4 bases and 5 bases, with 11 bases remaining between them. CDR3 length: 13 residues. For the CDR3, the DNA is TGTGCCAGCAGCTATGGGGGGGGAACTGAAGCTTTCTTT. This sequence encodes CASSYGGGTEAFF.

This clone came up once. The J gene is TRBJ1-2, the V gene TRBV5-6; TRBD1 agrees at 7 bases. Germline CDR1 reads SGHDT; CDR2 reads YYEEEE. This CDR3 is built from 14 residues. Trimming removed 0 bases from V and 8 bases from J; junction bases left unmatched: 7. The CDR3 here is CASSLAGQAMGYTF. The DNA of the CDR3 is TGTGCCAGCAGCTTGGCTGGACAGGCTATGGGCTACACCTTC.

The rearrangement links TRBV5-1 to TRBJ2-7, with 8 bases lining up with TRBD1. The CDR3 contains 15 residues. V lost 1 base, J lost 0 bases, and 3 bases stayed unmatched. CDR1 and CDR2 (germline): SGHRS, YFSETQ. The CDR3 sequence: CASSLTGGSSYEQYF. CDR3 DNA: TGCGCCAGCAGCTTGACAGGGGGGAGCTCCTACGAGCAGTACTTC. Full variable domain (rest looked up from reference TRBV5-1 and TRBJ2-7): KAGVTQTPRYLIKTRGQQVTLSCSPISGHRSVSWYQQTPGQGLQFLFEYFSETQRNKGNFPGRFSGRQFSNSRSEMNVSTLELGDSALYLCASSLTGGSSYEQYFGPGTRLTVT.